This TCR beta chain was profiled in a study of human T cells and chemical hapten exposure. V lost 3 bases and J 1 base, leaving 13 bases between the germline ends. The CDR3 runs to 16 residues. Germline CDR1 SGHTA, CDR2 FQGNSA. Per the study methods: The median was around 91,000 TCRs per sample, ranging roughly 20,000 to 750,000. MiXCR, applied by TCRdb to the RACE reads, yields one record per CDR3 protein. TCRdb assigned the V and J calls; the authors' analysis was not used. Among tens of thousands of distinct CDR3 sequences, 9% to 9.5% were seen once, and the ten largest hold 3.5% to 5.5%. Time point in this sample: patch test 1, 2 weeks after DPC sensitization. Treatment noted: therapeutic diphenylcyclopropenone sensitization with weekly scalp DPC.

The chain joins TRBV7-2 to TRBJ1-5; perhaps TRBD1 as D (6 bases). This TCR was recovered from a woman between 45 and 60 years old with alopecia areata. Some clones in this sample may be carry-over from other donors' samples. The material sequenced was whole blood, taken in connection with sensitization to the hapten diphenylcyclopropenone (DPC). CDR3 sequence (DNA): TGTGCCAGCAGCTTTTCAGGGGTCCTAAGCAATCAGCCCCAGCATTTT. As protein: CASSFSGVLSNQPQHF.